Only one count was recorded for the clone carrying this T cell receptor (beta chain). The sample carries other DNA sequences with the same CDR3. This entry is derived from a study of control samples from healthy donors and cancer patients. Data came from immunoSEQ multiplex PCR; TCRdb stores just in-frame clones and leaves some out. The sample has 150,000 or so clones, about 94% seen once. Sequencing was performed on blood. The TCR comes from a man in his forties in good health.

The CDR3 nucleotides are TGTGCCAGCTCACCGGGGAGCACAGATACGCAGTATTTT. As protein: CASSPGSTDTQYF. The rearrangement uses TRBV18 and TRBJ2-3; D not certain. CDR3 length: 13 amino acids. The V end lost 3 bases, the J end lost 0 bases, and 4 bases lay between the germline ends. Germline V CDR1 and CDR2: KGHSH, LQKENI.